This T cell receptor beta chain appears in the sequencing data of a study of CD8 T cells in Susac syndrome. TEMRA cells were FACS-enriched and CD8+ and CD4+ T cells negatively isolated. RNA amounts of 0.5 to 1 ug underwent reverse transcription with random hexamers. The TCR beta CDR3 was amplified by immunoSEQ multiplex PCR across 54 Vbeta, 13 Jbeta. TCRdb processed the immunoSEQ multiplex PCR reads anew with MiXCR; each CDR3 protein has one entry. This sample has approximately 190,000 distinct CDR3 sequences; roughly 95% occur once, and the top ten carry 0.098%. Germline V lookup: CDR1 SEHNR, CDR2 FQNEAQ (reference sequence). There are 13 residues in the CDR3. Between the trimmed V and J ends, which lost 7 bases and 6 bases, there was a span of 16 bases.

The receptor was derived from a human donor with Susac syndrome. The chain is built from TRBV7-9 and TRBJ2-7; D not resolved. Material for sequencing was CD4+ T cells from PBMCs. CDR3 in amino acids: CASTIGLWGEQYF. The CDR3 nucleotides read TGTGCCAGCACTATAGGGTTATGGGGCGAGCAGTACTTC.